The TCR beta chain described here comes from a study of blood T cell repertoires in COVID-19. About the research overall: COVID-19 samples collected from the United States, Italy and Spain covered acute and convalescent phases. The cDNA or gDNA used as material had been derived from T cells, B-cell-depleted T cells, or PBMCs.

Some clones are missing from TCRdb's copy, which holds only in-frame ones; the method was immunoSEQ multiplex PCR. Seen here are around 64,000 clones, approximately 90% observed once, and the top ten hold roughly a fifth. The CDR3 is 14 amino acids. Per the germline V gene, CDR1 is MGHRA and CDR2 is YSYEKL. V was trimmed by 5 bases and J by 7 bases, leaving 15 bases between them. The sequenced material came from peripheral blood. The chain employs TRBV4-1 and TRBJ1-5, with D hard to call. This TCR was sampled from a woman aged 80 or over with acute or convalescent COVID-19. CDR3 region: CASSLRQVSQPQHF. CDR3 nucleotide sequence: TGCGCCAGCAGCTTACGACAAGTCTCACAGCCCCAGCATTTT.